This T cell receptor (beta chain) came from a study of OX40 agonist ivuxolimab in advanced cancers. Study-wide context: Ivuxolimab, an antibody that agonizes OX40 (CD134), was administered to the patients.

Trimming cost V 0 bases and J 4 bases, with 6 bases left between them. Germline V gene lookup returns CDR1 SQVTM and CDR2 ANQGSEA. The CDR3 is 12 residues long. TCRdb keeps only in-frame clones here, not all; method: immunoSEQ multiplex PCR. The sample includes around 15,000 clones, 80% to 90% of them seen just once. This clone was seen only a few times. The receptor was derived from an adult with an advanced solid tumor such as melanoma, head and neck, liver or kidney cancer. The chain employs TRBV29-1 and TRBJ2-5; D is undetermined. The sequenced sample was CD4+ or CD8+ T cells sorted from blood, obtained in a trial of the OX40 agonist ivuxolimab. The CDR3 coding sequence is TGCAGCGTTGAAGAACGAGGAGAGACCCAGTACTTC. Protein: CSVEERGETQYF.